These 5 T cell receptor beta chains originate from one sample sequenced in a study of vaccination and CD4 T cells after COVID-19. These receptors' targets are unknown. Treatment: roughly 10-day PBMC culture with coronavirus spike peptide pools or control peptides (ViraFEST assay). Sequence data for DNA of cultured CD4+ T cells were generated by the Oncomine TCR Beta short-read assay. TCRdb processed the PCR reads anew with MiXCR; each CDR3 protein has one entry. This table holds about 16,000 distinct CDR3 sequences, 48% found once. The sequenced sample was CD4+ T cells from blood, cultured in vitro. The receptors stem from a human donor who had recovered from COVID-19.

This clonotype was picked up one time. The rearrangement uses TRBV28 and TRBJ2-1; 7 bases match TRBD1. The V and J ends lost 6 bases and 0 bases, in that order; junction bases with no gene match: 5. The CDR3 has 15 amino acids. Germline V gives CDR1 MDHEN, CDR2 SYDVKM. CDR3 amino acids: CASRYDRASYNEQFF. As DNA, the CDR3 is TGTGCCAGCAGATACGACAGGGCCTCCTACAATGAGCAGTTCTTC.

This sequence joins TRBV5-1 and TRBJ1-1, with 10 bases fitting TRBD1. Germline CDR1 is SGHRS and CDR2 is YFSETQ. CDR3 size: 16 residues. V lost 3 bases to trimming and J lost 4 bases; unmatched junction nucleotides: 9. DNA of the CDR3: TGCGCCAGCAGCTACAGACAGGGGGCGCAGGGCACTGAAGCTTTCTTT. Protein sequence: CASSYRQGAQGTEAFF.

The CDR3 DNA reads TGTGCCAGCTCGGGCAGGGGTGAAGGCTACACCTTC. It translates to CASSGRGEGYTF. The V and J genes are TRBV5-5 and TRBJ1-2, with D possibly TRBD1 on 6 matching bases. Germline CDR1 reads SGHKS; CDR2 reads YYEKEE (reference sequence). The CDR3 has 12 amino acids. The V end lost 7 bases, the J end lost 8 bases, and 15 bases lay between the germline ends.

The chain carries TRBV20-1 and TRBJ1-3, with D possibly being TRBD1 (5 bases). Germline V gives CDR1 DFQATT, CDR2 SNEGSKA (reference sequence). The germline V and J ends were trimmed by 6 bases and 2 bases, with 14 bases remaining between them. CDR3 length: 14 residues. Written as DNA, the CDR3 is TGCAGTGCCACTCCAGGGCGAGCTGGAAACACCATATATTTT. It encodes CSATPGRAGNTIYF.

The gene calls are TRBV9 and TRBJ1-2; possible D gene TRBD1, 6 bases. The germline V gene encodes CDR1 SGDLS and CDR2 YYNGEE. Trimming left V 1 base short and J 7 bases short, with 17 bases between. The CDR3 spans 15 residues. The CDR3 here is CASSVPRGGLSGYTF. The CDR3 DNA sequence: TGTGCCAGCAGCGTACCCAGGGGAGGGCTTAGTGGCTACACCTTC.